One and the same sample provided the 7 T cell receptor beta chains below, sequenced in a study of graft-versus-host responses after intestinal transplantation. These receptors' antigens are unknown. The method was immunoSEQ multiplex PCR; TCRdb's version includes in-frame clones alone and lacks a portion of them. The data contain tens of thousands of clones, about 88% of them singletons. The source was unstimulated CD4+ T cells sorted from spleen or lymph node cells, collected before transplant. These receptors were collected from a human donor who was the organ donor for an intestinal transplant.

The rearrangement links TRBV11-2 to TRBJ1-2; D unclear. Trimming removed 5 bases from V and 1 base from J, with 5 bases in between. The germline CDR1 and CDR2 sequences are SGHAT and FQNNGV. The CDR3 extends over 12 amino acids. The CDR3 reads CASSTSNYGYTF. CDR3 bases: TGTGCCAGCAGCACTAGTAACTATGGCTACACCTTC.

This chain joins TRBV2 and TRBJ2-5; 9 bases match TRBD2. This CDR3 is 15 amino acids long. Trimming cost V 4 bases and J 4 bases; bases outside gene matches: 7. Germline lookup yields CDR1 SNHLY and CDR2 FYNNEI. The CDR3 sequence is CASSGTRGGGETQYF. The CDR3 DNA reads TGTGCCAGCAGTGGCACGCGGGGGGGTGGAGAGACCCAGTACTTC.

The chain links TRBV15 to TRBJ1-1; D is ambiguous. The CDR3 is 13 amino acids. Per germline, CDR1 LNHNV and CDR2 YYDKDF (reference sequence). V was pared by 5 bases and J by 5 bases, with 12 bases between. The DNA of the CDR3 is TGTGCCACCAGCCCGCGGGCATCAACTGAAGCTTTCTTT. Its translation: CATSPRASTEAFF.

This clone appeared a single time. The rearrangement uses TRBV7-3 and TRBJ2-1; 10 nucleotides align to TRBD1. Germline V gives CDR1 SGHTA, CDR2 FQGTGA. Trimming took 5 bases from V and 6 from J; bases not matched to a gene: 7. The CDR3 contains 15 residues. This chain's CDR3 is CASSPGTGDLNEQFF. The CDR3 DNA reads as TGTGCCAGCAGCCCCGGGACAGGGGATCTCAATGAGCAGTTCTTC. The whole variable domain, remainder taken from reference TRBV7-3 and TRBJ2-1, is GAGVSQTPSNKVTEKGKYVELRCDPISGHTALYWYRQSLGQGPEFLIYFQGTGAADDSGLPNDRFFAVRPEGSVSTLKIQRTERGDSAVYLCASSPGTGDLNEQFFGPGTRLTVL.

This chain joins TRBV28 and TRBJ1-1; D remains unclear. CDR3 length equals 11 residues. The germline CDR1 and CDR2 sequences are MDHEN and SYDVKM. Trimming left V 7 bases short and J 8 bases short, with 11 bases between. The CDR3 nucleotides are TGTGCCAGCAAAGTCCTTAGCGAAGCTTTCTTT. As protein: CASKVLSEAFF. Full variable domain (rest looked up from reference TRBV28 and TRBJ1-1): DVKVTQSSRYLVKRTGEKVFLECVQDMDHENMFWYRQDPGLGLRLIYFSYDVKMKEKGDIPEGYSVSREKKERFSLILESASTNQTSMYLCASKVLSEAFFGQGTRLTVV.

This clone was picked up one time. The V call is TRBV7-3, the J call TRBJ2-7, with TRBD2 identical over 14 bases. Germline CDR1 reads SGHTA; CDR2 reads FQGTGA. The junction had 10 bases not matched to a gene; V was cut back by 5 bases and J by 7 bases. The length of the CDR3 is 16 residues. In DNA, the CDR3 is TGTGCCAGCAGCCGCGGACTAGCGGGAGGATCAGGGGAGCAGTACTTC. Translating gives CASSRGLAGGSGEQYF.

V and J are TRBV15 and TRBJ2-3, with D possibly matching TRBD2 (7 bases). Germline CDR1 reads LNHNV; CDR2 reads YYDKDF (reference sequence). V was trimmed by 0 bases and J by 4 bases, leaving 14 bases between them. There are 16 residues in the CDR3. CDR3 loop: CATSRDRRGLSDTQYF. As DNA, the CDR3 is TGTGCCACCAGCAGAGATCGGCGGGGGCTTTCAGATACGCAGTATTTT.